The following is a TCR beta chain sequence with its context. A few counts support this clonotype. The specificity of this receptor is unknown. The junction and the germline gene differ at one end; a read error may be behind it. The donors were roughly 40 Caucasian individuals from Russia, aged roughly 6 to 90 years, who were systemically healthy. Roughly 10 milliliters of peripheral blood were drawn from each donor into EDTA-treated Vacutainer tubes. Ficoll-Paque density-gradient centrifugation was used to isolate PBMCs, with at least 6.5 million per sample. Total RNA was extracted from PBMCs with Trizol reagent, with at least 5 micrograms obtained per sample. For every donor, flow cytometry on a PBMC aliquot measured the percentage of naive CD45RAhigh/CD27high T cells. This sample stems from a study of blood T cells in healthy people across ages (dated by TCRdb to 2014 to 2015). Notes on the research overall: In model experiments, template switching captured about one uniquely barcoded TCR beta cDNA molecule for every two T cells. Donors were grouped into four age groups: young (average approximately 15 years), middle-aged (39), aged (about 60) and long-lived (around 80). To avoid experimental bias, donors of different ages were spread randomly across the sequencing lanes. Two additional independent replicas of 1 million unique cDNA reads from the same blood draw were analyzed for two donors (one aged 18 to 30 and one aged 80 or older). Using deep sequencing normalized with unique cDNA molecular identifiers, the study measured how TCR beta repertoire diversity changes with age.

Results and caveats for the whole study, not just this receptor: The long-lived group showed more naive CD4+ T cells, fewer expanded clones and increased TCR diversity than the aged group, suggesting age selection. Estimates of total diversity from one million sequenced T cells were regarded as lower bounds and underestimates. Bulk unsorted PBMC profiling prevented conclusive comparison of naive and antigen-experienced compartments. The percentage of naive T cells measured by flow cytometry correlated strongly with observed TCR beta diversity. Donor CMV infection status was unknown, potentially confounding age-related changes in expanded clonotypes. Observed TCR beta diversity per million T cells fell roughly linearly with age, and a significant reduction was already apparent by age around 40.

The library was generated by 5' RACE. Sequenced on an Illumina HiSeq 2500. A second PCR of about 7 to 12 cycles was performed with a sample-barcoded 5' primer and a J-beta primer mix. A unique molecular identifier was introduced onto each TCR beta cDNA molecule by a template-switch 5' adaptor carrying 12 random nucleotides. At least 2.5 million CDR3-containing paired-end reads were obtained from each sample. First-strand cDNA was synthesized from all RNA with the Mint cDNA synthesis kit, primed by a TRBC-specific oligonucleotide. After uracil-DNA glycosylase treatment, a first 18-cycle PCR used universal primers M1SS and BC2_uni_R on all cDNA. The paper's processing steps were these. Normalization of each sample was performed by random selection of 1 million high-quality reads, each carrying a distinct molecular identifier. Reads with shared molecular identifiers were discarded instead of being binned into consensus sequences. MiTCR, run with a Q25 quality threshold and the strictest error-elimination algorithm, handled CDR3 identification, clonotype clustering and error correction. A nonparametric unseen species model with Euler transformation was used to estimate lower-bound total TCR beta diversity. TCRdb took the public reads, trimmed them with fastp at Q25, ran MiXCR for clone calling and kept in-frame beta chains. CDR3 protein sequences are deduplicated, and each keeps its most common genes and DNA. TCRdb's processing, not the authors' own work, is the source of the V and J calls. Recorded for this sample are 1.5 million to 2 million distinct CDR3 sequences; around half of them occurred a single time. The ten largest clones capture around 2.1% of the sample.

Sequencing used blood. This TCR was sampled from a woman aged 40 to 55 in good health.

The CDR3 region has the sequence CASSLGQIDYGYTF. The DNA is as follows: TGTGCCAGCAGCTTAGGACAGATCGACTATGGCTACACCTTC. Recombination joined TRBV5-1 with TRBJ1-2; perhaps TRBD1 is the D gene, with 6 bases matching. Including cysteine and phenylalanine, the CDR3 has 14 amino acids. Kept here is only the CDR3 DNA, which spans 42 bases and is read in frame from base 1. Reading the germline V gene gives CDR1 SGHRS and CDR2 YFSETQ.